The 9 T cell receptor beta chains listed next were all sequenced from one sample in a study of blood T cell repertoires in COVID-19. The repertoire was sequenced with immunoSEQ multiplex PCR; TCRdb's copy has only in-frame clones and lacks some. Of 250,000 to 300,000 clones in the sample, 86% were seen once. Material: peripheral blood. These receptors were obtained from a man younger than 30 with active or convalescent COVID-19.

This clone appeared many times. The chain is built from TRBV2 and TRBJ2-7, with 8 nucleotides matching TRBD2. With 3 bases clipped from V and 5 bases from J, the junction kept 9 bases outside the gene matches. The CDR3 totals 15 residues. Looked up from germline, CDR1 is SNHLY and CDR2 is FYNNEI. The CDR3 DNA follows: TGTGCCAGCAGTGAGGGGGGCGGGAGGAGAAACGAGCAGTACTTC. As protein: CASSEGGGRRNEQYF.

The chain is built from TRBV29-1 and TRBJ1-4, with 7 bases that match TRBD1. In germline, CDR1 is SQVTM, CDR2 ANQGSEA. The ends lost 4 bases at V and 4 bases at J; junction bases unmatched: 6. CDR3 length: 14 amino acids. CDR3 coding DNA: TGCAGCGTTGCCTCCGGGACAGTTAATGAAAAACTGTTTTTT. Its translation: CSVASGTVNEKLFF.

The chain has TRBV9 and TRBJ2-3; possible D gene TRBD1, 6 bases. The germline V gene has CDR1 SGDLS and CDR2 YYNGEE. Trimming stripped 0 bases from V and 3 bases from J, with 17 bases between. The CDR3 length is 17 residues. The CDR3 is CASSVDWHRVWTDTQYF. The CDR3 region has the DNA TGTGCCAGCAGCGTAGATTGGCACAGGGTGTGGACAGATACGCAGTATTTT.

In this sample, this clone turned up once. The chain employs TRBV4-3 and TRBJ2-3; D remains unclear. Deletions cut 4 bases from V and 2 bases from J, with 13 bases between. In germline, CDR1 is LGHNA, CDR2 YSLEER. CDR3 size: 15 residues. CDR3 sequence: CASSLARSDTDTQYF. In DNA form, the CDR3 reads TGCGCCAGCAGCCTTGCGCGTTCCGACACAGATACGCAGTATTTT.

V usage is TRBV28 and J usage is TRBJ1-4; TRBD1 aligns across 9 bases. CDR1 and CDR2 (germline): MDHEN, SYDVKM. This CDR3 has 14 residues. With 6 bases clipped from V and 5 bases from J, the junction kept 4 bases outside the gene matches. The CDR3: CASSPDRGNEKLFF. CDR3 coding DNA: TGTGCCAGCAGCCCCGACAGGGGGAATGAAAAACTGTTTTTT.

The rearrangement uses TRBV5-5 and TRBJ1-2, with 7 bases aligning to TRBD1. V shed 1 base, J shed 8 bases, and the junction held 8 bases outside the gene matches. Per germline, CDR1 SGHKS and CDR2 YYEKEE (reference sequence). The CDR3 spans 14 residues. The CDR3 DNA sequence: TGTGCCAGCAGCTTGTATAGGGGGCCTACCGGCTACACCTTC. This translates into CASSLYRGPTGYTF.

CDR3 nucleotides: TGTGCCAGCAGTCCGAGAGACAGGGTTGGGGAGACCCAGTACTTC. Protein: CASSPRDRVGETQYF. The rearrangement uses TRBV27 and TRBJ2-5, with 7 bases aligning to TRBD1. This CDR3 is built from 15 residues. V lost 5 bases and J lost 5; bases outside the gene matches: 11. Germline values: CDR1 MNHEY, CDR2 SMNVEV (reference sequence).

V usage is TRBV6-5 and J usage is TRBJ1-2; the D is unclear. Germline loops: CDR1 MNHEY, CDR2 SVGAGI. The CDR3 covers 13 residues. V was shortened by 5 bases and J by 0 bases, with 7 bases between the two germline ends. CDR3 DNA: TGTGCCAGCAGTAAGAGCGCTAACTATGGCTACACCTTC. It specifies CASSKSANYGYTF.

V usage is TRBV12-3 or TRBV12-4 and J usage is TRBJ2-2, with no clear D. CDR3 size: 11 residues. V dropped 6 bases and J dropped 6 bases, with 5 bases sitting between them. Written as DNA, the CDR3 is TGTGCCAGCAGCACATCCGGGGAGCTGTTTTTT. As protein: CASSTSGELFF.